One and the same sample provided the 19 T cell receptor beta chains below, sequenced in a study of cytomegalovirus exposure and HLA in healthy donors. Sequenced by immunoSEQ multiplex PCR; TCRdb stores in-frame clones only, minus some. The sample gives some 83,000 clones, 94% of which show up once; more than 3% is in the top ten. Sequencing was done on a sample of PBMCs. The receptor source for this set is a woman aged 18-29 years in good health and CMV-seropositive.

This chain links TRBV6-5 with TRBJ2-1; the D is unclear. The germline gives CDR1 MNHEY, CDR2 SVGAGI. This CDR3 spans 12 amino acids. V lost 1 base and J 7 bases, leaving 5 bases between the germline ends. The CDR3 is CASSYLLNEQFF. CDR3 in DNA: TGTGCCAGCAGTTACTTACTGAATGAGCAGTTCTTC.

This chain joins TRBV13 and TRBJ2-3; D gene unclear. The CDR3 totals 16 residues. Germline V CDR1 and CDR2: PRHDT, FYEKMQ (reference sequence). V was pared by 3 bases and J by 3 bases, with 16 bases between. CDR3 DNA: TGTGCCAGCAGCTTCGCCGTCCCTTTCGGGACAGATACGCAGTATTTT. This encodes CASSFAVPFGTDTQYF.

V and J are TRBV4-3 and TRBJ2-1; 12 bases agree with TRBD2. Germline CDR1 reads LGHNA; CDR2 reads YSLEER. J gave up 8 bases and V 4 bases, and 3 bases lay outside the gene matches. This CDR3 has 14 amino acids. The CDR3 spells CASSRTSGAYEQFF. The CDR3, as DNA: TGCGCCAGCAGCCGGACTAGCGGGGCCTATGAGCAGTTCTTC.

V usage is TRBV18 and J usage is TRBJ1-2; TRBD1 agrees at 10 bases. Germline trimming cut 2 bases from V and 4 bases from J; bases unmatched to any gene: 7. The CDR3 consists of 16 residues. CDR1 KGHSH and CDR2 LQKENI come from the germline V gene. The CDR3 sequence: CASSPYPRDRGYGYTF. Written as DNA, the CDR3 is TGTGCCAGCTCACCATATCCCCGGGACAGGGGCTATGGCTACACCTTC.

The rearrangement links TRBV28 to TRBJ2-7, with TRBD1 as a possible D gene (6 bases). Germline-derived CDR1 and CDR2 are MDHEN and SYDVKM. The CDR3 runs to 15 residues. Trimming took 3 bases from V and 7 from J, leaving 19 bases between them. In nucleotides, the CDR3 is TGTGCCAGCAGTTTTAGATTGGGGGCAGTGGATGAGCAGTACTTC. It translates to CASSFRLGAVDEQYF.

V usage is TRBV5-1 and J usage is TRBJ2-3; possible D gene TRBD2, 6 bases. CDR1 is SGHRS and CDR2 is YFSETQ in the germline V gene. V dropped 4 bases and J dropped 6 bases, with 15 bases sitting between them. This CDR3 comprises 14 residues. CDR3 bases: TGCGCCAGCAGCCCGGGACTCGTACCGGATACGCAGTATTTT. It specifies CASSPGLVPDTQYF.

This rearrangement joins TRBV11-3 to TRBJ1-1; 8 bases align to TRBD1. V was clipped by 5 bases and J by 4 bases; unmatched bases: 3. Per germline, CDR1 SGHNT and CDR2 YENEEA. The length of the CDR3 is 13 residues. This chain's CDR3 is CASSRTGGTEAFF. The CDR3 bases are TGTGCCAGCAGCCGTACAGGGGGCACTGAAGCTTTCTTT.

The gene calls are TRBV2 and TRBJ2-2, with TRBD1 identical over 8 bases. This CDR3 spans 15 amino acids. V dropped 8 bases and J dropped 1; count of bases not matched to a gene: 6. Germline V gene sequence: CDR1 SNHLY, CDR2 FYNNEI. CDR3 region: CASGSGGKNTGELFF. The CDR3 nucleotides are TGTGCCAGCGGCTCAGGGGGCAAGAACACCGGGGAGCTGTTTTTT.

The chain uses TRBV28 and TRBJ1-1; 8 nucleotides line up with TRBD1. The V gene end was trimmed by 6 bases and the J gene end by 5 bases; junction bases not matched to a gene: 8. Germline V gene sequence: CDR1 MDHEN, CDR2 SYDVKM. The CDR3 length is 14 residues. CDR3 DNA sequence: TGTGCCAGCAGCGAAACGGACAGGGAAACTGAAGCTTTCTTT. The encoded protein is CASSETDRETEAFF.

The chain carries TRBV7-7 and TRBJ2-3; TRBD2 matches 9 bases. The CDR3 runs 17 residues. Looked up from germline, CDR1 is SSHAT and CDR2 is FNYEAQ (reference sequence). With V trimmed by 5 bases and J by 1 base, 10 bases remained unmatched. The CDR3 loop reads CASSPRVAGARTDTQYF. The CDR3 bases are TGTGCCAGCAGCCCGAGAGTAGCGGGGGCCCGCACAGATACGCAGTATTTT.

The J gene is TRBJ2-3, the V gene TRBV4-2, with 9 bases fitting TRBD2. The CDR3 loop spans 23 amino acids. Germline V gives CDR1 LGHNA, CDR2 YNFKEQ. Trimming cost V 0 bases and J 4 bases; bases outside gene matches: 26. CDR3 protein: CASSQDPPPSGGQINRIADTQYF. As DNA, the CDR3 is TGTGCCAGCAGCCAAGACCCTCCTCCGAGCGGGGGGCAAATCAATCGAATCGCAGATACGCAGTATTTT.

The rearrangement joins TRBV19 to TRBJ2-2; TRBD1 agrees at 8 bases. The CDR3 loop spans 16 amino acids. V was pared by 3 bases and J by 4 bases, with 7 bases of the junction left unmatched. Germline V gene sequence: CDR1 LNHDA, CDR2 SQIVND (reference sequence). This chain's CDR3 is CASSMRVGTGTGELFF. CDR3 bases: TGTGCCAGTAGTATGCGTGTCGGGACAGGCACCGGGGAGCTGTTTTTT.

J is TRBJ1-1 and V is TRBV29-1; D is perhaps TRBD1 (5 bases). Germline-derived CDR1 and CDR2 are SQVTM and ANQGSEA. The CDR3 loop spans 13 amino acids. V lost 3 bases and J lost 4, with 12 bases in between. The CDR3 loop reads CSVDVGGSTEAFF. CDR3 in DNA: TGCAGCGTTGACGTGGGGGGGAGCACTGAAGCTTTCTTT.

This chain links TRBV27 with TRBJ1-1; D is perhaps TRBD1 (5 bases). Germline V gives CDR1 MNHEY, CDR2 SMNVEV (reference sequence). The germline V and J ends were trimmed by 6 bases and 1 base, with 12 bases remaining between them. The CDR3 contains 14 residues. The CDR3 protein is CASRSPGGNTEAFF. Written as DNA, the CDR3 is TGTGCCAGCAGATCACCGGGGGGGAACACTGAAGCTTTCTTT.

The chain couples TRBV2 to TRBJ1-6; D not resolved. The CDR3 consists of 15 residues. From germline, CDR1 is SNHLY and CDR2 FYNNEI. V lost 2 bases and J 2 bases, leaving 7 bases between the germline ends. CDR3 DNA sequence: TGTGCCAGCAGTGAAAACAGACCCTATAATTCACCCCTCCACTTT. Its protein is CASSENRPYNSPLHF. Based on the CDR3 plus reference TRBV2 and TRBJ1-6, the full variable domain is EPEVTQTPSHQVTQMGQEVILRCVPISNHLYFYWYRQILGQKVEFLVSFYNNEISEKSEIFDDQFSVERPDGSNFTLKIRSTKLEDSAMYFCASSENRPYNSPLHFGNGTRLTVT.

The V and J genes are TRBV18 and TRBJ1-4; D may be TRBD1 (5 bases). Germline V gene data show CDR1 as KGHSH and CDR2 as LQKENI. The CDR3 extends over 14 amino acids. The V gene lost 2 bases and the J gene lost 8 bases, with 12 bases spanning the gap. The CDR3 DNA is TGTGCCAGCTCACCAGTCCAGGGTCGGGAAAAACTGTTTTTT. This codes for CASSPVQGREKLFF.

This chain uses TRBV6-5 with TRBJ2-1, with 7 bases identical to TRBD1. This CDR3 spans 14 amino acids. J lost 9 bases, V lost 2 bases, and 7 bases had no gene match. Germline V gene data show CDR1 as MNHEY and CDR2 as SVGAGI. CDR3 in DNA: TGTGCCAGCAGTTACAAGGGGGCGCAGGTTGAGCAGTTCTTC. Residues: CASSYKGAQVEQFF.

The genes are TRBV5-5 and TRBJ2-1, with a tentative D call TRBD1 (5 bases). V lost 1 base and J lost 4, with 15 bases in between. Germline V CDR1 and CDR2: SGHKS, YYEKEE (reference sequence). This CDR3 has 16 amino acids. The CDR3 DNA sequence: TGTGCCAGCAGCTTGAATGTGGCAGGGCATTACAATGAGCAGTTCTTC. Its protein is CASSLNVAGHYNEQFF.

The CDR3 DNA sequence: TGTGCCAGCAGCTTCCAGGACAGGTACAATGAGCAGTTCTTC. Its translation: CASSFQDRYNEQFF. V and J are TRBV5-6 and TRBJ2-1, with TRBD1 identical over 7 bases. CDR1 is SGHDT and CDR2 is YYEEEE in the germline V gene. The V segment lost 2 bases and the J segment 4 bases; nucleotides outside the gene matches: 3. The CDR3 is 14 residues long.